The following is a T cell receptor (beta chain) sequence with its context. What it recognizes is unknown. Losses at the gene ends were 3 bases for V and 1 base for J; bases not matched to a gene: 7. There are 17 residues in the CDR3. CDR1 and CDR2 (germline): SGHTS, YDEGEE. TCRdb keeps only in-frame clones here, not all; method: immunoSEQ multiplex PCR. The sample lists some 96,000 clones, under 95% occurring once. The sample belongs to a study of OX40 agonist ivuxolimab in advanced cancers. Looking at the study overall: Six ivuxolimab dose levels, 0.01 to 10 mg/kg, were given intravenously every 2 weeks. Study-wide results and limits: CD4+ and CD8+ blood T cells expanded clonally by week 6 at 0.1 to 3.0 mg/kg. Normalized expansion of T-cell clones was also low for some nonresponders.

With autoimmune disease history or systemic immunosuppression, patients were excluded. This sample comprised CD4+ or CD8+ T cells sorted from blood, obtained in a trial of the OX40 agonist ivuxolimab. The chain uses TRBV5-8 and TRBJ1-4, with 9 bases identical to TRBD1. The TCR comes from an adult with an advanced solid tumor such as melanoma, head and neck, liver or kidney cancer. The CDR3 DNA reads as TGTGCCAGCAGCTACCAACAGGGGGCAGTAACTAATGAAAAACTGTTTTTT. Translated: CASSYQQGAVTNEKLFF.